Listed here is a single T cell receptor beta chain. V trimming: 0 bases; J trimming: 5 bases; junction bases outside the gene matches: 11. Germline V lookup: CDR1 MRHNA, CDR2 SNTAGT. CDR3 length: 18 residues. These data originate in a study of cytomegalovirus exposure and HLA in healthy donors. In the PCR, 60 Vbeta and 13 Jbeta primers were used. Only in-frame clones appear in the TCRdb table, and some are missing; sequencing was by immunoSEQ multiplex PCR. The sample lists some 29,000 clones; around 40% were seen once. Healthy bone marrow donors made up the cohort. The sequenced sample was PBMCs. The chain employs TRBV6-4 and TRBJ2-1, with 9 bases fitting TRBD1. The clonotype was recovered from a woman in her fifties or sixties in good health and CMV-seronegative. The CDR3 DNA reads as TGTGCCAGCAGTGACTCGAAACTGGACAGGGGTCTACACAATGAGCAGTTCTTC. Amino acids: CASSDSKLDRGLHNEQFF.